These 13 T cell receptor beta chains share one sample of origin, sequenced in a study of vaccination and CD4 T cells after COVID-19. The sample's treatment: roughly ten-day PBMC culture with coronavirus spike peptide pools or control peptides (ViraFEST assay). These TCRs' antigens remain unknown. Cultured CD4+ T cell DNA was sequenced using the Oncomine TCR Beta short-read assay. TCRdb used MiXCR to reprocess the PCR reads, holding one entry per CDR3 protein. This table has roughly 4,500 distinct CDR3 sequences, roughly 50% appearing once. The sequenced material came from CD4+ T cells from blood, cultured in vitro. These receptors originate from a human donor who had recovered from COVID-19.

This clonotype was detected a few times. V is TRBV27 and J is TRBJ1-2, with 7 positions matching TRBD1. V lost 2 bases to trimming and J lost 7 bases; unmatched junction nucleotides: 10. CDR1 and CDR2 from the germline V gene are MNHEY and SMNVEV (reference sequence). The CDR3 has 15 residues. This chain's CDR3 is CASSLKPGGDVGYTF. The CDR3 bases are TGTGCCAGCAGTTTAAAGCCAGGGGGGGATGTTGGCTACACCTTC.

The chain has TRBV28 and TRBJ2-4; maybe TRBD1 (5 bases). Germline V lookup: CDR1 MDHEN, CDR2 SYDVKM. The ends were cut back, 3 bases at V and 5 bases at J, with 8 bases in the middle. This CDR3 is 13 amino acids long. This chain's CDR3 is CASSFPRENIQYF. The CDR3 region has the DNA TGTGCCAGCAGTTTTCCCAGGGAAAACATTCAGTACTTC.

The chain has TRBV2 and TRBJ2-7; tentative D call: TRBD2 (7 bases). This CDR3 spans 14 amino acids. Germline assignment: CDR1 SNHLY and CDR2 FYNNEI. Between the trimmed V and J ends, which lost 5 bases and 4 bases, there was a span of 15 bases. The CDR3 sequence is CASSRVGGQYEQYF. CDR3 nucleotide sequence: TGTGCCAGCAGTCGCGTGGGGGGGCAGTACGAGCAGTACTTC. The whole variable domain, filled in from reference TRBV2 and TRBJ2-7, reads EPEVTQTPSHQVTQMGQEVILRCVPISNHLYFYWYRQILGQKVEFLVSFYNNEISEKSEIFDDQFSVERPDGSNFTLKIRSTKLEDSAMYFCASSRVGGQYEQYFGPGTRLTVT.

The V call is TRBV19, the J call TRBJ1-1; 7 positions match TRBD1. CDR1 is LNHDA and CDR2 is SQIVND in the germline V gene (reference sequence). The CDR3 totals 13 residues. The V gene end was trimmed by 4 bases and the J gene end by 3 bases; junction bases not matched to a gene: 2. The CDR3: CASSNTGDTEAFF. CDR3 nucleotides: TGTGCCAGTAGTAACACAGGGGACACTGAAGCTTTCTTT.

The CDR3 nucleotides are TGTGCCAGCAGCTTAAGCAGGAACAATGAGCAGTTCTTC. Translation gives CASSLSRNNEQFF. The chain recombines TRBV7-2 with TRBJ2-1; D is uncertain. V lost 2 bases and J lost 5, with 7 bases in between. Germline CDR1 SGHTA, CDR2 FQGNSA. The CDR3 has 13 amino acids.

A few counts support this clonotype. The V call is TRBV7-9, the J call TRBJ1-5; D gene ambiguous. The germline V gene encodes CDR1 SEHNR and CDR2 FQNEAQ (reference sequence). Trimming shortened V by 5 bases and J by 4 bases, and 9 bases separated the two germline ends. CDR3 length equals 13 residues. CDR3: CASSTEGNQPQHF. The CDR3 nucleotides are TGTGCCAGCAGCACGGAAGGAAATCAGCCCCAGCATTTT.

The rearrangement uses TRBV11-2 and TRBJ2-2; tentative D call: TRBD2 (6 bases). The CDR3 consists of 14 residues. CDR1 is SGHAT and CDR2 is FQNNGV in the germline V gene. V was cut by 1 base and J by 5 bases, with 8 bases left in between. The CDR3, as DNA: TGTGCCAGCAGCTTAGCGGGAGCTACCGGGGAGCTGTTTTTT. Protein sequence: CASSLAGATGELFF.

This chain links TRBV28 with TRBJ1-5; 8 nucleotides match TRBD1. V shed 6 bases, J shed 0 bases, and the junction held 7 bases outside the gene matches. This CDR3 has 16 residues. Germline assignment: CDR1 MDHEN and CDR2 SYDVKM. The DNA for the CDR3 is TGTGCCAGCAGCCCCGGGACAGGATATAGCAATCAGCCCCAGCATTTT. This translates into CASSPGTGYSNQPQHF.

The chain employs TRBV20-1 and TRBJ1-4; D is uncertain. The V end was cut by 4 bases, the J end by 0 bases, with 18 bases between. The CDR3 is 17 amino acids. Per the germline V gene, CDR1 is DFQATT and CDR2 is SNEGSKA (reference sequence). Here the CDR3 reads CSAMSGRPYATNEKLFF. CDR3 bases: TGCAGTGCTATGTCGGGCAGGCCTTATGCAACTAATGAAAAACTGTTTTTT.

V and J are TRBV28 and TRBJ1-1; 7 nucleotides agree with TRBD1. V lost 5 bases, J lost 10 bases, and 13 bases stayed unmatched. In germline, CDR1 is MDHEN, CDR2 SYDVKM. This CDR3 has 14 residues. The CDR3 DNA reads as TGTGCCAGCAGTCCGCGGACAGGTGGATTGGGAGCTTTCTTT. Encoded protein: CASSPRTGGLGAFF.

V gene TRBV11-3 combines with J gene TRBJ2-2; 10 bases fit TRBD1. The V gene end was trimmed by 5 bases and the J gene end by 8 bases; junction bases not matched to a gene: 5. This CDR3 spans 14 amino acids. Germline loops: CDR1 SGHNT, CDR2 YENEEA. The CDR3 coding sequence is TGTGCCAGCAGCCGGGACAGGGGCGCTGGGGAGCTGTTTTTT. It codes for CASSRDRGAGELFF.

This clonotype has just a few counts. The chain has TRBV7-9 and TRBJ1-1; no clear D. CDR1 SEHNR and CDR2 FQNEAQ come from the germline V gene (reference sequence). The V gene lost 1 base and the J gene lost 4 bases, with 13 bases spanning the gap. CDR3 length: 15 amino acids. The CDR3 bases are TGTGCCAGCAGCTTAGATTCGGGGTTGGGCACTGAAGCTTTCTTT. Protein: CASSLDSGLGTEAFF.

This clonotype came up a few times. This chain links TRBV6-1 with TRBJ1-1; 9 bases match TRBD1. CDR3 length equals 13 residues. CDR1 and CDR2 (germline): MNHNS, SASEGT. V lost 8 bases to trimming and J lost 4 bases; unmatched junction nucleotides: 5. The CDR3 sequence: CASGDRDRTEAFF. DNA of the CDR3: TGTGCCAGCGGGGACAGGGATCGCACTGAAGCTTTCTTT.